Following are 17 T cell receptor beta chains from one sample sequenced in a study of shared clonotypes between healthy human individuals. Sequenced by immunoSEQ multiplex PCR; TCRdb stores in-frame clones only, minus some. The repertoire holds about 320,000 clones, with roughly 84% as singletons. The sequencing sample was made of memory CD8+ T cells sorted from blood. Specified subset: CD45RO+ cells pooled with CCR7-negative TemRA cells. The source is a man between 18 and 29 years old in good health.

The V and J genes are TRBV9 and TRBJ2-7; D gene ambiguous. Germline V gene data show CDR1 as SGDLS and CDR2 as YYNGEE. The V gene lost 4 bases and the J gene lost 3 bases, with 5 bases spanning the gap. The length of the CDR3 is 11 residues. Here the CDR3 DNA reads TGTGCCAGCAGCTCCTTCTACGAGCAGTACTTC. This sequence encodes CASSSFYEQYF.

This chain uses TRBV5-1 with TRBJ2-7, with 8 bases that match TRBD1. The CDR3 totals 14 residues. V dropped 4 bases and J dropped 3; count of bases not matched to a gene: 6. The germline CDR1 and CDR2 sequences are SGHRS and YFSETQ. The chain's CDR3 is CASSQGQGHYEQYF. The CDR3 DNA reads TGCGCCAGCAGCCAAGGACAGGGCCACTACGAGCAGTACTTC.

The chain couples TRBV7-9 to TRBJ2-1; 8 bases fit TRBD2. The V gene end was trimmed by 1 base and the J gene end by 8 bases; junction bases not matched to a gene: 7. CDR3 length equals 15 residues. Looked up from germline, CDR1 is SEHNR and CDR2 is FQNEAQ (reference sequence). CDR3 coding DNA: TGTGCCAGCAGCTTAGGCAGCGGGAGCCTCGATGAGCAGTTCTTC. Its translation: CASSLGSGSLDEQFF.

The chain carries TRBV7-9 and TRBJ1-4, with D unclear. With 1 base removed from V and 4 bases from J, the gap between germline ends came to 13 bases. CDR3 length: 16 amino acids. The germline V gene encodes CDR1 SEHNR and CDR2 FQNEAQ (reference sequence). This chain's CDR3 is CASSLETRLFNEKLFF. CDR3 DNA: TGTGCCAGCAGCTTAGAAACCCGTTTATTTAATGAAAAACTGTTTTTT.

V usage is TRBV4-3 and J usage is TRBJ2-1; 8 bases fit TRBD2. The CDR3 totals 15 residues. The germline gives CDR1 LGHNA, CDR2 YSLEER. Unmatched junction bases numbered 9, after V lost 6 bases and J lost 5 bases. CDR3 bases: TGCGCCAGCAGTTGGGGGGCGGGAGGCGACAATGAGCAGTTCTTC. Translated: CASSWGAGGDNEQFF.

The V gene is TRBV10-2, the J gene TRBJ1-2, with unresolved D. From germline, CDR1 is WSHSY and CDR2 SAAADI. The germline V and J ends were trimmed by 0 bases and 5 bases, with 16 bases remaining between them. This CDR3 has 16 amino acids. The CDR3 reads CASSESKGIALYGYTF. In nucleotides, the CDR3 is TGCGCCAGCAGTGAGTCGAAAGGGATCGCTCTATATGGCTACACCTTC.

At least ten counts were recorded for this clone. This chain uses TRBV29-1 with TRBJ1-1; D perhaps matches TRBD1 (5 bases). Trimming left V 7 bases short and J 1 base short, with 10 bases between. This CDR3 has 12 amino acids. Germline V gene sequence: CDR1 SQVTM, CDR2 ANQGSEA. DNA of the CDR3: TGCAGCGCCCCGGGGGAGAACACTGAAGCTTTCTTT. Amino acids: CSAPGENTEAFF.

The chain couples TRBV27 to TRBJ2-7, with D possibly being TRBD2 (5 bases). The V end was cut by 8 bases, the J end by 0 bases, with 11 bases between. CDR1 is MNHEY, CDR2 SMNVEV, per germline (reference sequence). The CDR3 is 13 amino acids. This CDR3 is CASGRGDSYEQYF. The CDR3 DNA reads as TGTGCCAGCGGTCGGGGTGACTCCTACGAGCAGTACTTC.

The V gene is TRBV29-1, the J gene TRBJ2-1; no definite D call. This CDR3 is 15 amino acids long. Deletions cut 1 base from V and 1 base from J, with 11 bases between. The V gene's germline CDR1 is SQVTM and CDR2 ANQGSEA. CDR3 coding DNA: TGCAGCGTTGAAGTAGTCCGTAGGTCCTACAATGAGCAGTTCTTC. Protein product: CSVEVVRRSYNEQFF.

V gene TRBV7-9 combines with J gene TRBJ2-7; D remains ambiguous. The CDR3 loop spans 15 amino acids. Trimming removed 4 bases at V and 0 bases at J, with 13 bases between. CDR1 and CDR2 from the germline V gene are SEHNR and FQNEAQ (reference sequence). The CDR3 nucleotides read TGTGCCAGCAGCTACCCGATCCCGGGCTCCTACGAGCAGTACTTC. Protein: CASSYPIPGSYEQYF. Complete variable domain (other parts from reference TRBV7-9 and TRBJ2-7): DTGVSQNPRHKITKRGQNVTFRCDPISEHNRLYWYRQTLGQGPEFLTYFQNEAQLEKSRLLSDRFSAERPKGSFSTLEIQRTEQGDSAMYLCASSYPIPGSYEQYFGPGTRLTVT.

The genes are TRBV7-2 and TRBJ2-7, with D perhaps TRBD2 (5 bases). The CDR3 contains 15 residues. V was cut by 2 bases and J by 1 base, with 12 bases left in between. Germline lookup yields CDR1 SGHTA and CDR2 FQGNSA. CDR3 amino acids: CASSLSRGFSYEQYF. In nucleotides, the CDR3 is TGTGCCAGCAGCTTAAGTCGAGGGTTTTCCTACGAGCAGTACTTC.

About this clone itself: Since a much larger clone is just one base distant, this may be a read error. Other nucleotide sequences in the sample specify the same CDR3. This chain joins TRBV6-1 and TRBJ2-7; D is perhaps TRBD2 (5 bases). The germline V and J ends were trimmed by 6 bases and 0 bases, with 6 bases remaining between them. Germline CDR1 reads MNHNS; CDR2 reads SASEGT. This CDR3 is built from 12 residues. The CDR3 region has the DNA TGTGCCAGCAGCGGGGACTCCTACGAGCAGTACTTC. Residues: CASSGDSYEQYF.

This clone appeared once. The V call is TRBV6-5, the J call TRBJ1-1; 9 bases are a match to TRBD1. The CDR3 covers 13 residues. Per germline, CDR1 MNHEY and CDR2 SVGAGI. V shed 5 bases and J 7 bases; nucleotides not matched to a gene: 5. CDR3 coding DNA: TGTGCCAGCAGTCCAGGACAGGGGTTTGAAGCTTTCTTT. Translating gives CASSPGQGFEAFF.

Worth noting for this clone: Within the sample, other DNA sequences also encode this same CDR3. V and J are TRBV9 and TRBJ2-7; 7 nucleotides line up with TRBD2. J gave up 2 bases and V 0 bases, and 5 bases lay outside the gene matches. The length of the CDR3 is 15 residues. Germline CDR1 reads SGDLS; CDR2 reads YYNGEE. The CDR3 bases are TGTGCCAGCAGCGTAGTGCCTAGCGGAGCCTACGAGCAGTACTTC. Translated: CASSVVPSGAYEQYF.

This clone was observed once. This chain joins TRBV5-8 and TRBJ2-1, with 8 bases identical to TRBD1. In germline, CDR1 is SGHTS, CDR2 YDEGEE. With 0 bases clipped from V and 2 bases from J, the junction kept 4 bases outside the gene matches. The CDR3 consists of 16 residues. CDR3 region: CASSLAGGLAYNEQFF. The CDR3 nucleotides are TGTGCCAGCAGCTTGGCAGGGGGCCTGGCCTACAATGAGCAGTTCTTC. Full variable domain (remainder filled in from reference TRBV5-8 and TRBJ2-1): EAGVTQSPTHLIKTRGQQATLRCSPISGHTSVYWYQQALGLGLQFLLWYDEGEERNRGNFPPRFSGRQFPNYSSELNVNALELEDSALYLCASSLAGGLAYNEQFFGPGTRLTVL.

The rearrangement links TRBV5-1 to TRBJ2-5; D call uncertain. CDR3 size: 13 residues. Germline V gene lookup returns CDR1 SGHRS and CDR2 YFSETQ. Trimming left V 4 bases short and J 5 bases short, with 12 bases between. The CDR3 DNA is TGCGCCAGCAGCCCGGACCCAGAGGAGACCCAGTACTTC. The encoded protein is CASSPDPEETQYF.

This clone was recorded once. Other DNA sequences from this sample encode an identical CDR3 as well. The V call is TRBV6-5, the J call TRBJ1-5; no clear D. Per germline, CDR1 MNHEY and CDR2 SVGAGI. The CDR3 covers 14 residues. Trimming shortened V by 0 bases and J by 4 bases, and 7 bases separated the two germline ends. The CDR3 loop is CASSYSEGNQPQHF. Written as DNA, the CDR3 is TGTGCCAGCAGTTACTCGGAAGGGAATCAGCCCCAGCATTTT.